Below are 7 T cell receptor beta chains sequenced from a single sample in a study of immune evolution from preneoplasia to lung adenocarcinoma. Method: immunoSEQ multiplex PCR; TCRdb's copy keeps in-frame clones and lacks some. This table holds 4,500 to 5,500 clones, over 60% found once. The sequencing sample was made of FFPE adjacent normal lung tissue. The receptors derive from a person in their sixties or seventies with lung adenocarcinoma.

The CDR3 loop is CSVESTGGRNTEAFF. CDR3 DNA sequence: TGCAGCGTTGAATCCACAGGGGGTCGGAACACTGAAGCTTTCTTT. The rearrangement uses TRBV29-1 and TRBJ1-1, with TRBD1 matching over 8 bases. The trim removed 2 bases at V and 1 base at J, leaving 6 bases unmatched. In germline, CDR1 is SQVTM, CDR2 ANQGSEA. This CDR3 is built from 15 residues. The entire variable domain, with the rest obtained from reference TRBV29-1 and TRBJ1-1, is as follows: SAVISQKPSRDICQRGTSLTIQCQVDSQVTMMFWYRQQPGQSLTLIATANQGSEATYESGFVIDKFPISRPNLTFSTLTVSNMSPEDSSIYLCSVESTGGRNTEAFFGQGTRLTVV.

This sequence joins TRBV2 and TRBJ2-2; TRBD1 is a possible D gene (6 bases). In germline, CDR1 is SNHLY, CDR2 FYNNEI. Trimming removed 7 bases from V and 8 bases from J, with 17 bases in between. The CDR3 contains 14 residues. The CDR3 loop reads CASILSRGRGELFF. The CDR3 coding sequence is TGTGCCAGCATCTTGAGCAGGGGCAGAGGGGAGCTGTTTTTT.

The rearrangement uses TRBV23-1 and TRBJ1-2; 7 bases map to TRBD1. TRBV23-1 is annotated as an ORF whose role is uncertain. The CDR3 consists of 16 residues. V dropped 0 bases and J dropped 9; count of bases not matched to a gene: 13. The CDR3 protein is CASSQSCQPRGLCYTF. CDR3 DNA: TGCGCCAGCAGTCAATCTTGCCAGCCCAGGGGGTTATGCTACACCTTC.

This clone was observed once. The J gene is TRBJ1-6, the V gene TRBV5-1; tentative D call: TRBD1 (5 bases). Germline-derived CDR1 and CDR2 are SGHRS and YFSETQ. The germline V and J ends were trimmed by 0 bases and 7 bases, with 14 bases remaining between them. The CDR3 loop spans 16 amino acids. In DNA form, the CDR3 reads TGCGCCAGCAGCTTGGAAGGGTTGGCAGGGAATTCACCCCTCCACTTT. Encoded protein: CASSLEGLAGNSPLHF.

This chain links TRBV18 with TRBJ2-3; D possibly corresponds to TRBD2 (6 bases). The CDR3 is 15 amino acids. The V end lost 1 base, the J end lost 2 bases, and 10 bases lay between the germline ends. Germline CDR1 and CDR2: KGHSH and LQKENI. CDR3 sequence: CASSPRSGTTDTQYF. CDR3 DNA sequence: TGTGCCAGCTCACCACGTAGCGGTACCACAGATACGCAGTATTTT.

This chain links TRBV7-8 with TRBJ2-6, with D unresolved. CDR3 length equals 17 residues. CDR1 is SGHVS and CDR2 is FQNEAQ in the germline V gene. Trimming stripped 5 bases from V and 2 bases from J, with 16 bases between. The DNA of the CDR3 is TGTGCCAGCAGCCCCCAGTCCGGCAGGACTGGGGCCAACGTCCTGACTTTC. Amino acid sequence: CASSPQSGRTGANVLTF.

As DNA, the CDR3 is TGTGCCAGCAGCTTAATGACTAGCGGGGGGGCCTCCGCAGATACGCAGTATTTT. Translation gives CASSLMTSGGASADTQYF. The V gene is TRBV7-2, the J gene TRBJ2-3; 14 bases fit TRBD2. Germline V lookup: CDR1 SGHTA, CDR2 FQGNSA. V trimming: 2 bases; J trimming: 4 bases; junction bases outside the gene matches: 8. The CDR3 spans 18 residues.